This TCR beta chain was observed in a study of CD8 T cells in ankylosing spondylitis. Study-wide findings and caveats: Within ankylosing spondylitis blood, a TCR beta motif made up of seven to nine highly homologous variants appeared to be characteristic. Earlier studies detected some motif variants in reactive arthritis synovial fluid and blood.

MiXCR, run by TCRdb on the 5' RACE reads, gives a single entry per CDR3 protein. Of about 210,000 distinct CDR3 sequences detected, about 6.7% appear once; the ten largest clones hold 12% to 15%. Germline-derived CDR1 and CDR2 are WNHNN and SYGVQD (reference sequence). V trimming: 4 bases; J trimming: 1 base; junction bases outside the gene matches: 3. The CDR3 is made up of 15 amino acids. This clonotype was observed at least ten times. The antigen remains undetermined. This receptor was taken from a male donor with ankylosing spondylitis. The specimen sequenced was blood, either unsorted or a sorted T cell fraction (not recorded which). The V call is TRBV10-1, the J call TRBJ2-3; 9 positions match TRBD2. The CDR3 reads CASSAKRGGTDTQYF. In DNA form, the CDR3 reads TGCGCCAGCAGTGCCAAGCGGGGGGGCACAGATACGCAGTATTTT.